This TCR beta chain was sequenced for a study of blood T cell repertoires in COVID-19 (dated by TCRdb to about 2020). Context from the whole study: Samples from collaborators originated in the United States, Italy and Spain and spanned both the acute and convalescent phases of COVID-19. The material from the prospective study consisted of cDNA or gDNA derived from T cells, B-cell-depleted T cells, or PBMCs. The dataset comprised deeply sampled blood TCRbeta repertoires from subjects exposed to, actively infected with, or recovered from COVID-19. The repertoires were released in a freely available public database intended as a resource for research on the immune response to SARS-CoV-2. Samples came from the ongoing ImmuneRACE study (first 160 participants) plus 1,254 subjects from 6 global collaborators. The sample metadata nearly always contained a de-identified subject ID, COVID-19 status, age in years and sex. Where available, HLA class I and class II types were obtained from metadata supplied by the sample provider rather than from assay-based typing. Summary of the overall study and its limitations: The amount of clinical and demographic metadata varied by source and participant and was provided uncurated.

V is clipped by 6 bases and J by 0 bases, and the sequence between their germline boundaries is 12 bases long. Including cysteine and phenylalanine, the CDR3 has 15 amino acids. The sequence is cut down to CDR3 DNA, 45 bases in frame from base 1. CDR1 and CDR2 were assigned from the germline V gene as MDHEN and SYDVKM. On this clone: Its binding antigen is unknown. No much larger clone exists at a distance of one base, and base qualities are not known.

Participants in the prospective study were enrolled through a virtual design, were aged roughly 18 to 90 years, and lived in approximately 24 United States geographic areas. In the prospective study, cohorts were assigned on the basis of participant-reported clinical history obtained from a screening survey and a study questionnaire. ImmuneRACE Cohort 3 recovered participants were defined by two consecutive negative NP/OP PCR tests, healthcare professional clearance, or symptom resolution. Each participant in the prospective study had whole blood, serum and a nasopharyngeal or oropharyngeal swab collected by mobile phlebotomists. Prospective study participants could optionally give additional blood draws and questionnaires over an approximately two-month period. Prospective study blood samples were shipped either frozen or at room temperature before DNA extraction. TCRbeta CDR3 regions were amplified from genomic DNA using the immunoSEQ Assay, a bias-controlled multiplex PCR. The authors' pipeline ran thus. The number of nucleated cells in each sample was estimated from the amplification of reference gene primers within the assay. To quantify the absolute abundance of each unique TCRbeta CDR3 rearrangement, sequence reads were collapsed and filtered. For each sample, productive Simpson clonality was calculated as the square root of Simpson's diversity index over productive rearrangements. TCRdb limited this immuneACCESS table to in-frame rearrangements with V and J called. A share of clones is missing; checked studies link under half to unresolved V genes, and the rest is unexplained. V and J calls and clone size are those listed in that table; D and trimming were worked out from the DNA. For this sample the table gives over 350,000 clones, of which about 88% were detected only once. The ten most abundant clones make up approximately 1.2% of the sample.

The receptor was derived from a woman aged 18 to 35 who had recovered from COVID-19. The chain was built from TRBV28 and TRBJ1-5; no D gene can be assigned with confidence. Sequenced sample: PBMCs or T cells enriched from blood (not recorded which). The CDR3 region reads CASRSQLASNQPQHF. The sequenced DNA: TGTGCCAGCAGATCCCAGTTAGCTAGCAATCAGCCCCAGCATTTT.